Each of the 11 T cell receptor beta chains below was sequenced from the same sample in a study of T cells after posttransplantation cyclophosphamide. Here immunoSEQ multiplex PCR was the method, and the copy in TCRdb shows in-frame clones only, minus some. This sample has 12,000 or so clones, each found more than once. A marrow graft followed busulfan-fludarabine conditioning, with cyclophosphamide on days +3 and +4. The sequencing used PBMCs, collected after allogeneic stem cell transplant with posttransplant cyclophosphamide. The receptors were sampled from a female patient aged 40 to 55 who received an allogeneic stem cell transplant from a related donor, was CMV-positive, and had acute GVHD only. Some of the T cells may derive from the graft donor.

This clone was observed at least ten times. The chain carries TRBV11-1 and TRBJ2-7; D perhaps matches TRBD2 (5 bases). The CDR3 runs to 13 residues. Germline values: CDR1 SGHAT, CDR2 FQDESV (reference sequence). With 1 base removed from V and 3 bases from J, the gap between germline ends came to 7 bases. CDR3 sequence reads: CASSLVAGYEQYV. CDR3 in DNA: TGTGCCAGCAGCTTAGTCGCGGGCTACGAGCAGTACGTC.

Many counts were recorded for this clone. J is TRBJ1-5 and V is TRBV7-8; D perhaps matches TRBD1 (6 bases). In germline, CDR1 is SGHVS, CDR2 FQNEAQ. Between the trimmed V and J ends, which lost 6 bases and 2 bases, there was a span of 11 bases. This CDR3 spans 14 amino acids. The CDR3 spells CASSDRRGNQPQHF. The CDR3 region has the DNA TGTGCCAGCAGTGACAGGAGAGGCAATCAGCCCCAGCATTTT. Variable domain in full (rest from reference TRBV7-8 and TRBJ1-5): GAGVSQSPRYKVAKRGQDVALRCDPISGHVSLFWYQQALGQGPEFLTYFQNEAQLDKSGLPSDRFFAERPEGSVSTLKIQRTQQEDSAVYLCASSDRRGNQPQHFGDGTRLSIL.

Many counts were recorded for this clone. V and J are TRBV5-8 and TRBJ1-4, with 8 bases identical to TRBD1. Germline CDR1 and CDR2: SGHTS and YDEGEE. V shed 4 bases, J shed 10 bases, and the junction held 6 bases outside the gene matches. The CDR3 sequence is 13 residues long. The CDR3 protein is CASSAGTGGKLFF. As DNA, the CDR3 is TGTGCCAGCAGCGCAGGGACAGGCGGAAAACTGTTTTTT.

This clone was counted at least ten times. The rearrangement uses TRBV11-3 and TRBJ2-7; the match to TRBD2 covers 13 bases. Trimming removed 5 bases from V and 6 bases from J; junction bases left unmatched: 7. Germline lookup yields CDR1 SGHNT and CDR2 YENEEA. The CDR3 has 15 amino acids. CDR3 residues: CASSIGTSGASEQYF. The CDR3 DNA reads TGTGCCAGCAGCATCGGGACTAGCGGGGCCAGCGAGCAGTACTTC.

This clone was seen ten or more times. The gene calls are TRBV2 and TRBJ1-5; no clear D gene. The CDR3 is 13 amino acids. V was shortened by 6 bases and J by 3 bases, with 9 bases between the two germline ends. Germline values: CDR1 SNHLY, CDR2 FYNNEI. In nucleotides, the CDR3 is TGTGCCAGCAGGGAGGAAAACAATCAGCCCCAGCATTTT. Translated: CASREENNQPQHF. The entire variable domain, with the rest obtained from reference TRBV2 and TRBJ1-5, is as follows: EPEVTQTPSHQVTQMGQEVILRCVPISNHLYFYWYRQILGQKVEFLVSFYNNEISEKSEIFDDQFSVERPDGSNFTLKIRSTKLEDSAMYFCASREENNQPQHFGDGTRLSIL.

By share of the sample, this clone is medium-sized. The chain has TRBV19 and TRBJ1-1, with D possibly matching TRBD1 (5 bases). Trimming pared 6 bases from V and 1 base from J, leaving 12 bases between. CDR3 length equals 14 residues. Germline V lookup: CDR1 LNHDA, CDR2 SQIVND (reference sequence). CDR3 nucleotide sequence: TGTGCCAGTAGGACCAGGGAGGCGAACACTGAAGCTTTCTTT. Its protein is CASRTREANTEAFF. Using reference TRBV19 and TRBJ1-1 for the parts outside the CDR3, the full variable domain is DGGITQSPKYLFRKEGQNVTLSCEQNLNHDAMYWYRQDPGQGLRLIYYSQIVNDFQKGDIAEGYSVSREKKESFPLTVTSAQKNPTAFYLCASRTREANTEAFFGQGTRLTVV.

This clone occurred many times. CDR3 coding DNA: TGCGCCAGCAGTGACTATTCGAACACCGGGGAGCTGTTTTTT. Translating gives CASSDYSNTGELFF. The chain carries TRBV10-2 and TRBJ2-2, with D uncertain. CDR1 and CDR2 (germline): WSHSY, SAAADI. This CDR3 comprises 14 residues. Trimming removed 3 bases at V and 0 bases at J, with 5 bases between.

This clone is labeled medium-sized. The chain carries TRBV18 and TRBJ2-5, with 7 bases lining up with TRBD2. The CDR3 has 15 amino acids. With V trimmed by 3 bases and J by 2 bases, 6 bases remained unmatched. Germline CDR1 KGHSH, CDR2 LQKENI. The CDR3 DNA follows: TGTGCCAGCTCACCGGGGAGGGGACCACAAGAGACCCAGTACTTC. This codes for CASSPGRGPQETQYF.

This chain joins TRBV9 and TRBJ2-3, with 16 bases that match TRBD2. V lost 3 bases, J lost 2 bases, and 3 bases stayed unmatched. Germline CDR1 is SGDLS and CDR2 is YYNGEE. The CDR3 has 17 residues. The CDR3 is CASSAGLAGGNTDTQYF. The CDR3 bases are TGTGCCAGCAGCGCGGGACTAGCGGGGGGGAACACAGATACGCAGTATTTT.

This clone was counted many times. The chain combines TRBV19 with TRBJ1-6; TRBD1 matches 8 bases. This CDR3 has 17 amino acids. Germline V gene sequence: CDR1 LNHDA, CDR2 SQIVND (reference sequence). V lost 3 bases, J lost 10 bases, and 14 bases stayed unmatched. In DNA form, the CDR3 reads TGTGCCAGTAGTATTTTTGGTTTGGACAGGGCTGGGTCACCCCTCCACTTT. Its translation is CASSIFGLDRAGSPLHF.

This clone was detected many times. The chain carries TRBV7-7 and TRBJ2-2; 11 bases line up with TRBD2. V lost 7 bases and J lost 7; bases outside the gene matches: 8. The CDR3 has 15 residues. Per the germline V gene, CDR1 is SSHAT and CDR2 is FNYEAQ (reference sequence). CDR3 sequence reads: CASKATSGAFGELFF. The CDR3 nucleotides read TGTGCCAGCAAAGCGACTAGCGGGGCGTTCGGGGAGCTGTTTTTT.